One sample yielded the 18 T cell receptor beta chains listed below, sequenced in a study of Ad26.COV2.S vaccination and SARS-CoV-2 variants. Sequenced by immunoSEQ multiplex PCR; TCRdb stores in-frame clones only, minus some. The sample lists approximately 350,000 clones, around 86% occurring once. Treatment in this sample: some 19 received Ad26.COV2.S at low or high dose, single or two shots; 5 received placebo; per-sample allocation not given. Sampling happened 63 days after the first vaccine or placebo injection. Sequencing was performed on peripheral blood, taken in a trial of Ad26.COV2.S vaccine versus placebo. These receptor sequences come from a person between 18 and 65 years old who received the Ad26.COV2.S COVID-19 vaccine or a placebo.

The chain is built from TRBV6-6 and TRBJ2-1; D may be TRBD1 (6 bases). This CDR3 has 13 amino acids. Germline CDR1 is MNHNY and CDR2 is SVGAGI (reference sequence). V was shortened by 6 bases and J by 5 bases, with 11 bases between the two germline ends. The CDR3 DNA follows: TGTGCCAGCAGCCTACAGGGAGACAATGAGCAGTTCTTC. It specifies CASSLQGDNEQFF.

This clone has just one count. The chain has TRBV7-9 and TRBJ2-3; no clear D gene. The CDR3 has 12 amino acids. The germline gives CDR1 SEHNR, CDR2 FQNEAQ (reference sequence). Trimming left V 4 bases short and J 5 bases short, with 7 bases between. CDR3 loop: CASSSLVDTQYF. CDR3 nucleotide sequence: TGTGCCAGCAGCTCCTTGGTAGATACGCAGTATTTT.

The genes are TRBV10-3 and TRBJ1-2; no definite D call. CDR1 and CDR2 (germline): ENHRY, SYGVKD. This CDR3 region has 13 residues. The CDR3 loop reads CASSEVANYGYTF. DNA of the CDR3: TGTGCTTCTTCAGAGGTAGCTAACTATGGCTACACCTTC.

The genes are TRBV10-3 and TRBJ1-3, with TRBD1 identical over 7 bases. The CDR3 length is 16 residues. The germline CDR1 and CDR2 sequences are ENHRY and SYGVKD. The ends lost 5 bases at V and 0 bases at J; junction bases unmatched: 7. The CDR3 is CAISPDRRSSGNTIYF. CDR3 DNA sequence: TGTGCCATCAGTCCGGACAGGAGGAGCTCTGGAAACACCATATATTTT.

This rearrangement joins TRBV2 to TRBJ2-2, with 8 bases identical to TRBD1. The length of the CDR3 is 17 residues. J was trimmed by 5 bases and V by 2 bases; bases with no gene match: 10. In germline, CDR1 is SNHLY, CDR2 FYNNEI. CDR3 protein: CASSEPGTGIGTGELFF. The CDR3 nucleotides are TGTGCCAGCAGTGAACCCGGGACAGGCATTGGGACCGGGGAGCTGTTTTTT.

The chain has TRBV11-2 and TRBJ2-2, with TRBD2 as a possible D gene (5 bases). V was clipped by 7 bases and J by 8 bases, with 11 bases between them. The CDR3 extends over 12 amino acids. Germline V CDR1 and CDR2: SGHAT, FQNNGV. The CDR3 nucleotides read TGTGCCAGCACCGGGCTAGCAGGGGAGCTGTTTTTT. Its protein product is CASTGLAGELFF.

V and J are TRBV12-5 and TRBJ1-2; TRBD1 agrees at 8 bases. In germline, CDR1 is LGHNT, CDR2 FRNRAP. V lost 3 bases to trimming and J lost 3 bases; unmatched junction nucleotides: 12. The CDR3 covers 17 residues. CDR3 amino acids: CASGFTTGAGVDYGYTF. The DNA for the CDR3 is TGTGCTAGTGGTTTTACGACAGGGGCGGGGGTAGACTATGGCTACACCTTC.

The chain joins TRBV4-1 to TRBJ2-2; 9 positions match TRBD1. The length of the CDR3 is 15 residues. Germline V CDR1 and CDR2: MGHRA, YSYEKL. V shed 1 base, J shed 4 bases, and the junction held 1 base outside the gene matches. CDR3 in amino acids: CASSQGTGATGELFF. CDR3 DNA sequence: TGCGCCAGCAGCCAAGGGACAGGGGCCACCGGGGAGCTGTTTTTT.

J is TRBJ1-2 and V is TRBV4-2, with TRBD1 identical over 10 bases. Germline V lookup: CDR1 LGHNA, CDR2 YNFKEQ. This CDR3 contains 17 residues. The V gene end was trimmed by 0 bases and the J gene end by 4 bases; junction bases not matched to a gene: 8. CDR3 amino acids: CASSQDLPGTGVYGYTF. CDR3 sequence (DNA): TGTGCCAGCAGCCAAGATCTCCCGGGGACAGGGGTCTATGGCTACACCTTC.

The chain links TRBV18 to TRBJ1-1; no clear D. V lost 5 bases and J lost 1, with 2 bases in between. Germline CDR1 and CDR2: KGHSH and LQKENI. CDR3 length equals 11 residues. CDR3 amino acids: CASSENTEAFF. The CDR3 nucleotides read TGTGCCAGCTCAGAGAACACTGAAGCTTTCTTT.

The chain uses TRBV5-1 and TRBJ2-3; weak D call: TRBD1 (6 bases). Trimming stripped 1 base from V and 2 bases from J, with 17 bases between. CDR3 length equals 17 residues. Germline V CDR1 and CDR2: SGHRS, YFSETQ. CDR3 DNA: TGCGCCAGCAGCTTGTTCACAGGGCAGGTGACCACAGATACGCAGTATTTT. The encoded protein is CASSLFTGQVTTDTQYF.

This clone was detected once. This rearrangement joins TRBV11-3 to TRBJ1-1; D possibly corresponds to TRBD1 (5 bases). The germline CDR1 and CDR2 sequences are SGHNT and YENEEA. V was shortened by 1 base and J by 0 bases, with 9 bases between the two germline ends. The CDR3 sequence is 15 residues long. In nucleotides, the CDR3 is TGTGCCAGCAGCTTAGGGGGCAATATGAACACTGAAGCTTTCTTT. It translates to CASSLGGNMNTEAFF.

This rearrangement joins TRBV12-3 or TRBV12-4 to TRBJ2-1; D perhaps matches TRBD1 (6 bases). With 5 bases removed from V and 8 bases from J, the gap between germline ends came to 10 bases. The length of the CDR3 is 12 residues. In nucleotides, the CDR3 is TGTGCCAGCAGTAAACAGGGTCATGAGCAGTTCTTC. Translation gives CASSKQGHEQFF.

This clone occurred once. The CDR3 region is CATSYGQGSSYEQYF. CDR3 nucleotide sequence: TGTGCCACCAGCTACGGACAGGGGAGCTCCTACGAGCAGTACTTC. The chain carries TRBV15 and TRBJ2-7; 9 bases match TRBD1. V was clipped by 5 bases and J by 0 bases; unmatched bases: 5. CDR3 size: 15 residues. CDR1 is LNHNV, CDR2 YYDKDF, per germline (reference sequence).

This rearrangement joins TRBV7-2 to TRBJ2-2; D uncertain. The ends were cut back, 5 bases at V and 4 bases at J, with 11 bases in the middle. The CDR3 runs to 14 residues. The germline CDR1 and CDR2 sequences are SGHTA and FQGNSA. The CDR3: CASSPIGRTGELFF. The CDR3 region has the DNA TGTGCCAGCAGCCCCATAGGGCGCACCGGGGAGCTGTTTTTT.

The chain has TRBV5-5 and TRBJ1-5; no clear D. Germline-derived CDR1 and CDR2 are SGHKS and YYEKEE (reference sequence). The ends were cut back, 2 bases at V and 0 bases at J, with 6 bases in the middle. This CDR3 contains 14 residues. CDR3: CASSFGVSNQPQHF. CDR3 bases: TGTGCCAGCAGCTTCGGTGTTAGCAATCAGCCCCAGCATTTT.

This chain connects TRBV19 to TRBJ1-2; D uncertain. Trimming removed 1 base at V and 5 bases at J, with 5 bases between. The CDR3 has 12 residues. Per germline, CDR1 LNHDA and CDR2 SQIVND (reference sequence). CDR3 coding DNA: TGTGCCAGTAGTATAGGGCGGTATGGCTACACCTTC. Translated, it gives CASSIGRYGYTF.

CDR3 residues: CASRGNRGSEKLFF. The CDR3 coding sequence is TGTGCCAGCAGGGGAAACAGGGGTAGCGAAAAACTGTTTTTT. This sequence joins TRBV6-5 and TRBJ1-4; 7 nucleotides align to TRBD1. With 6 bases clipped from V and 8 bases from J, the junction kept 9 bases outside the gene matches. The CDR3 sequence is 14 residues long. CDR1 and CDR2 (germline): MNHEY, SVGAGI.